This TCR beta chain appears in the sequencing data of a study of T cells after yellow fever vaccination. V was pared by 3 bases and J by 10 bases, with 1 base of the junction left unmatched. The CDR3 length is 11 residues. Regarding this clonotype: The antigen is not known.

Synthesis of TCR cDNA relied on 5'RACE template switching, which attached a universal primer site and UMIs. TCRdb reprocessed the 5' RACE reads via MiXCR and lists one record per CDR3 protein. The data show some 560,000 distinct CDR3 sequences, 17% seen once. Study-wide results and caveats: Of the clonotypes, a small share occurred in both CD4 and CD8 compartments.

This clonotype was sampled from a man in his late teens or twenties who received the YFV17D yellow fever vaccine. The sample here was PBMCs, taken more than 4 days after the first yellow fever vaccination. The chain links TRBV12-3 or TRBV12-4 to TRBJ1-2; 8 bases agree with TRBD1. Here the CDR3 reads CASSLTGDYTF. The CDR3 nucleotides are TGTGCCAGCAGTTTGACAGGGGACTACACCTTC.